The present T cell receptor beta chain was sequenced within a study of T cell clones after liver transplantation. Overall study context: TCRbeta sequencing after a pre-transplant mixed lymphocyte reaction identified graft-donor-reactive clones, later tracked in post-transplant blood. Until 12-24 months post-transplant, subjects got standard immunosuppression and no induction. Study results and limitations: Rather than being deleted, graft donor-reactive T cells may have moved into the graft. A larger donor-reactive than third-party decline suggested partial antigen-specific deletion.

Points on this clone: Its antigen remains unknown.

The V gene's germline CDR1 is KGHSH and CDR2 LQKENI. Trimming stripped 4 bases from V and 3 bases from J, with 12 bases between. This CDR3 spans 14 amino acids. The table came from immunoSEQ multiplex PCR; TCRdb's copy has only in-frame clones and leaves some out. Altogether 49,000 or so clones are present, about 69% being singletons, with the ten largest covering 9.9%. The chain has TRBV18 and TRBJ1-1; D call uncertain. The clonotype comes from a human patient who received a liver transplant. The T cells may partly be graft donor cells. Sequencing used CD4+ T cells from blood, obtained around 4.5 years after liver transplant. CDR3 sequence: CASSLGLDDTEAFF. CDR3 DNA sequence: TGTGCCAGCTCACTCGGTTTGGATGACACTGAAGCTTTCTTT.